This T cell receptor beta chain was found in a study of blood T cell repertoires in COVID-19. Turning to the study itself: From the United States, Italy and Spain came samples of acute and convalescent COVID-19. Sample material is recorded as cDNA or gDNA derived from T cells, B-cell-depleted T cells, or PBMCs.

Authors' analysis steps: Estimates of nucleated cell counts were drawn from the amplification of reference gene primers. TCRdb's copy holds only in-frame clones and misses some; the assay was immunoSEQ multiplex PCR. That table gives V, J and clone size, and the DNA gave D and trimming. The repertoire holds roughly 120,000 clones, with roughly 80% as singletons. The CDR3 extends over 15 amino acids. The V gene is TRBV21-1, the J gene TRBJ2-5; whether TRBD2, the table's D call, matches the DNA was not checked. TRBV21-1 is termed a pseudogene. The TCR comes from a man over 45 with acute or convalescent COVID-19. Sequencing was done on a sample of peripheral blood. The CDR3 sequence: CASSKRRNLQETQYF. The CDR3 nucleotides are TGTGCCAGCAGCAAAAGGAGGAACCTACAAGAGACCCAGTACTTC.